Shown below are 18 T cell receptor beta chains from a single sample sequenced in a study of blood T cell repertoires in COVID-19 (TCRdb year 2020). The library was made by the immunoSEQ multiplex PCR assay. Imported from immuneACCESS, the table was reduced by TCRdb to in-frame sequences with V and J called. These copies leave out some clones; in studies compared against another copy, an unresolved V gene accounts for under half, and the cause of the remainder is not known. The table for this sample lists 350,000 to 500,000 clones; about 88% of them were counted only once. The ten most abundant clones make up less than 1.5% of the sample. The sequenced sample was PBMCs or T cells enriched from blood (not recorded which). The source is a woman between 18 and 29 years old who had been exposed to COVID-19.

The CDR3 loop is CASSYGRSGSDTQYF. CDR3 coding DNA: TGTGCCAGCAGTTACGGGAGGTCAGGGTCCGATACGCAGTATTTT. This chain links TRBV6-5 with TRBJ2-3, with D possibly TRBD2 on 6 matching bases. Deletions cut 2 bases from V and 6 bases from J, with 15 bases between. The germline CDR1 and CDR2 sequences are MNHEY and SVGAGI. The length of the CDR3 is 15 residues.

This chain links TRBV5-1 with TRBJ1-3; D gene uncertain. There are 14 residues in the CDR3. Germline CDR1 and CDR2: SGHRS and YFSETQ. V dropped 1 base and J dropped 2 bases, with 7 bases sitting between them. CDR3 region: CASSLPDTGNTIYF. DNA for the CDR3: TGCGCCAGCAGCTTGCCAGATACTGGAAACACCATATATTTT.

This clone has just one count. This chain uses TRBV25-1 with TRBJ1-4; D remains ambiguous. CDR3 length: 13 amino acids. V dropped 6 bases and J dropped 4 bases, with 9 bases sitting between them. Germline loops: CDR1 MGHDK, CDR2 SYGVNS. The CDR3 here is CASRGRLNEKLFF. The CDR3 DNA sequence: TGTGCCAGCAGAGGGAGGCTTAATGAAAAACTGTTTTTT.

For the CDR3, the DNA is TGTGCCAGCTCCTTGGCGGGAGGGTCCTACGAGCAGTACTTC. Its protein is CASSLAGGSYEQYF. The chain carries TRBV18 and TRBJ2-7; TRBD2 aligns across 9 bases. This CDR3 region has 14 residues. The germline V gene encodes CDR1 KGHSH and CDR2 LQKENI. The junction had 4 bases not matched to a gene; V was cut back by 6 bases and J by 1 base. Variable domain in full (rest from reference TRBV18 and TRBJ2-7): NAGVMQNPRHLVRRRGQEARLRCSPMKGHSHVYWYRQLPEEGLKFMVYLQKENIIDESGMPKERFSAEFPKEGPSILRIQQVVRGDSAAYFCASSLAGGSYEQYFGPGTRLTVT.

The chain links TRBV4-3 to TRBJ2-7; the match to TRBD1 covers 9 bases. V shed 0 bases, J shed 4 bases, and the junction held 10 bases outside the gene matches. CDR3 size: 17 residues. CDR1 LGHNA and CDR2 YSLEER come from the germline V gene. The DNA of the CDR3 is TGCGCCAGCAGCCAAGATCTGGCACAGGGGGCTCGGTACGAGCAGTACTTC. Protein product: CASSQDLAQGARYEQYF.

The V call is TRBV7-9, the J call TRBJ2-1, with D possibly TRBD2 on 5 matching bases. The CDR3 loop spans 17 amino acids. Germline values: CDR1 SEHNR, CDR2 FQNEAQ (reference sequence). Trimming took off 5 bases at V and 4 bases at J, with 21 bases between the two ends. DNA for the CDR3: TGTGCCAGCAGCATATACCCGGGATCCCACTCTTACAATGAGCAGTTCTTC. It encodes CASSIYPGSHSYNEQFF.

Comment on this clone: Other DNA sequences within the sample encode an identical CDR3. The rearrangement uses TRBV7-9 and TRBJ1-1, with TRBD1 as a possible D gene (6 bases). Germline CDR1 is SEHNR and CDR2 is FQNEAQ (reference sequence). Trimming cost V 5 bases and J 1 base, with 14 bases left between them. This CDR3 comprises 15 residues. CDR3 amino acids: CASSIPTGKNTEAFF. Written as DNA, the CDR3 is TGTGCCAGCAGCATACCTACAGGGAAGAACACTGAAGCTTTCTTT.

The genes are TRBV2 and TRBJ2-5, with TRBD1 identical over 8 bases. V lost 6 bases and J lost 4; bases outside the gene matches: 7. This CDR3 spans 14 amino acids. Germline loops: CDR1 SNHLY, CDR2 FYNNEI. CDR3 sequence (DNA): TGTGCCAGCAGGGACCAGGGGGCATTAGAGACCCAGTACTTC. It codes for CASRDQGALETQYF. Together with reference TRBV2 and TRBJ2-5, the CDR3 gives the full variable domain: EPEVTQTPSHQVTQMGQEVILRCVPISNHLYFYWYRQILGQKVEFLVSFYNNEISEKSEIFDDQFSVERPDGSNFTLKIRSTKLEDSAMYFCASRDQGALETQYFGPGTRLLVL.

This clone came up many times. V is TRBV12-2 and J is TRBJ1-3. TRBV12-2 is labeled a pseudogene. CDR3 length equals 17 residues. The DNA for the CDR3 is TGTGCAAGTCGCTTATACGTCGTGAAAGCGCGCGGAAACACCATATATTTT. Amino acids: CASRLYVVKARGNTIYF.

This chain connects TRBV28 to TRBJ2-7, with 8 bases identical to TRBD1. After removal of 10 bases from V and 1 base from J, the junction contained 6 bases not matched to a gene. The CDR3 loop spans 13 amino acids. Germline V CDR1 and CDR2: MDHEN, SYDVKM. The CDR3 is CATYDRGSYEQYF. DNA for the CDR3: TGTGCCACCTACGACAGGGGATCCTACGAGCAGTACTTC. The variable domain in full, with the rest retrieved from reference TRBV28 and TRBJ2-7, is DVKVTQSSRYLVKRTGEKVFLECVQDMDHENMFWYRQDPGLGLRLIYFSYDVKMKEKGDIPEGYSVSREKKERFSLILESASTNQTSMYLCATYDRGSYEQYFGPGTRLTVT.

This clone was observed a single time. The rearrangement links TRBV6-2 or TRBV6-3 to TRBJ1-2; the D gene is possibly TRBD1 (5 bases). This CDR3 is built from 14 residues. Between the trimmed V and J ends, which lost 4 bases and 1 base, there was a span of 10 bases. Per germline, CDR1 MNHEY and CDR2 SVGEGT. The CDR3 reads CASSWPGINYGYTF. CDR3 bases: TGTGCCAGCAGTTGGCCAGGGATTAACTATGGCTACACCTTC.

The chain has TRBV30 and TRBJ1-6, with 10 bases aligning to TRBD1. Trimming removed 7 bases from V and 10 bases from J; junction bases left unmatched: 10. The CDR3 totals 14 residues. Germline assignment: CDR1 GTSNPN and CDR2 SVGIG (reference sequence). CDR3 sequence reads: CAFTRTGGGSPLHF. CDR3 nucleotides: TGTGCCTTCACCAGGACAGGGGGTGGATCACCCCTCCACTTT.

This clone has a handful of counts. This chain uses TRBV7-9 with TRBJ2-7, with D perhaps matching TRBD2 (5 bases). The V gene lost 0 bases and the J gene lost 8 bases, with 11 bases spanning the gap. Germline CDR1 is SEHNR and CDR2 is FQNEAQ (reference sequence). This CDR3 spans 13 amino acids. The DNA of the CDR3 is TGTGCCAGCAGCTTAGCCCTGACTACTCAGCAGTACTTC. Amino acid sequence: CASSLALTTQQYF.

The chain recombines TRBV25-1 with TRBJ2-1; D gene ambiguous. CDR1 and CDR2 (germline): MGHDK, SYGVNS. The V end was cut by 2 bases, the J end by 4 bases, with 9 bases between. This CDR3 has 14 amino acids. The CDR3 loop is CASSELVSYNEQFF. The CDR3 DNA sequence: TGTGCCAGCAGTGAACTCGTCTCGTACAATGAGCAGTTCTTC.

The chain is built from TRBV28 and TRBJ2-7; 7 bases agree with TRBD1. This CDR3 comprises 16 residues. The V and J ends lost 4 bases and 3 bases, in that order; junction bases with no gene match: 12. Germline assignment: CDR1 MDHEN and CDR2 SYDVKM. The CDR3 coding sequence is TGTGCCAGCAGTTCTAGATACAGGGGAAAGGGCTACGAGCAGTACTTC. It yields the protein CASSSRYRGKGYEQYF.

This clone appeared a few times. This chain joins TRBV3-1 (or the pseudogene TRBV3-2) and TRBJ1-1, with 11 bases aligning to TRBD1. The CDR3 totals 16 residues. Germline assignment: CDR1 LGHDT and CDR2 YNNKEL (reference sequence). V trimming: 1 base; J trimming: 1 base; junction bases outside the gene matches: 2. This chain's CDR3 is CASSQGTGGWNTEAFF. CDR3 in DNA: TGTGCCAGCAGCCAAGGGACAGGGGGCTGGAACACTGAAGCTTTCTTT.

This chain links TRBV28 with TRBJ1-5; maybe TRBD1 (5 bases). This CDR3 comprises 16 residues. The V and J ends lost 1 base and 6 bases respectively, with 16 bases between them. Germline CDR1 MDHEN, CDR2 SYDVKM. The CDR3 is CASSLSGRGGGQPQHF. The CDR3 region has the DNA TGTGCCAGCAGTTTATCGGGTCGGGGGGGAGGTCAGCCCCAGCATTTT. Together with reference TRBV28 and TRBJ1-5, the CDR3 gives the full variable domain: DVKVTQSSRYLVKRTGEKVFLECVQDMDHENMFWYRQDPGLGLRLIYFSYDVKMKEKGDIPEGYSVSREKKERFSLILESASTNQTSMYLCASSLSGRGGGQPQHFGDGTRLSIL.

The CDR3 region has the DNA TGCGCCAGCAGCCAAGAAGCCCTAGGGGCTGGTGGAAACACCATATATTTT. Amino acids: CASSQEALGAGGNTIYF. V gene TRBV4-1 combines with J gene TRBJ1-3, with D possibly TRBD1 on 5 matching bases. There are 17 residues in the CDR3. Germline-derived CDR1 and CDR2 are MGHRA and YSYEKL. Trimming took 0 bases from V and 3 from J, leaving 15 bases between them.